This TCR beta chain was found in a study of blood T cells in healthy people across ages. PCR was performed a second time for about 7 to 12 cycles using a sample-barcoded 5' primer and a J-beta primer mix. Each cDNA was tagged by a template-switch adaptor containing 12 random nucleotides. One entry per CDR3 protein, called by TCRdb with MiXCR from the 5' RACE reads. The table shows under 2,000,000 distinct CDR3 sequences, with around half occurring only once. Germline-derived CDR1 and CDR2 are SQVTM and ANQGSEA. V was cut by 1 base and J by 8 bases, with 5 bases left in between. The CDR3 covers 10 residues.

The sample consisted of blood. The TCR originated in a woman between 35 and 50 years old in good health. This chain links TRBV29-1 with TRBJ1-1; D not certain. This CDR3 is CSVEAEEAFF. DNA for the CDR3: TGCAGCGTTGAAGCAGAAGAAGCTTTCTTT.